This passage covers 15 T cell receptor beta chains from one sample sequenced in a study of blood T cell repertoires in COVID-19. TCRdb keeps only in-frame clones here, not all; method: immunoSEQ multiplex PCR. The data hold around 250,000 clones, with 80% to 90% observed a single time. What was sequenced was PBMCs or T cells enriched from blood (not recorded which). The receptors here all came from a woman aged 30 to 39 who had recovered from COVID-19.

This chain uses TRBV6-5 with TRBJ1-2; TRBD1 is a possible D gene (6 bases). Trimming shortened V by 2 bases and J by 7 bases, and 8 bases separated the two germline ends. This CDR3 region has 12 residues. Germline loops: CDR1 MNHEY, CDR2 SVGAGI. The CDR3: CASSYRGTGYTF. The DNA of the CDR3 is TGTGCCAGCAGTTACAGGGGGACTGGCTACACCTTC.

The chain employs TRBV19 and TRBJ2-7; TRBD2 matches 9 bases. With V trimmed by 5 bases and J by 5 bases, 7 bases remained unmatched. This CDR3 region has 14 residues. Germline V gene sequence: CDR1 LNHDA, CDR2 SQIVND (reference sequence). The CDR3 reads CASSPLSGSNEQYF. DNA of the CDR3: TGTGCCAGTAGTCCGCTTAGCGGGAGTAACGAGCAGTACTTC.

V and J are TRBV6-2 or TRBV6-3 and TRBJ2-5; 8 bases agree with TRBD2. V was pared by 0 bases and J by 4 bases, with 10 bases of the junction left unmatched. CDR3 length equals 17 residues. The germline CDR1 and CDR2 sequences are MNHEY and SVGEGT. The CDR3 DNA is TGTGCCAGCAGTTACTCGATGAGCGGGAGATCGGGAGAGACCCAGTACTTC. It encodes CASSYSMSGRSGETQYF.

This chain links TRBV7-8 with TRBJ2-7; 7 bases line up with TRBD1. Germline CDR1 reads SGHVS; CDR2 reads FQNEAQ. The CDR3 spans 14 residues. V lost 1 base and J lost 0; bases outside the gene matches: 0. CDR3 sequence reads: CASSLDRGSYEQYF. In DNA, the CDR3 is TGTGCCAGCAGCTTAGACAGGGGCTCCTACGAGCAGTACTTC.

This clone has only a few counts. The chain combines TRBV21-1 with TRBJ2-7; TRBD2, as called in the table, went unchecked against the DNA. TRBV21-1 is labeled a pseudogene. The CDR3 runs to 15 residues. This CDR3 reads CASSKGGLAVDEQYF. CDR3 in DNA: TGTGCCAGCAGCAAGGGGGGACTAGCTGTAGACGAGCAGTACTTC.

The CDR3 nucleotides read TGCGCCAGCAGCTTGCTAGCGGTTAGCACAGATACGCAGTATTTT. It codes for CASSLLAVSTDTQYF. The chain couples TRBV5-1 to TRBJ2-3, with 7 bases aligning to TRBD2. The trim removed 1 base at V and 0 bases at J, leaving 2 bases unmatched. The germline gives CDR1 SGHRS, CDR2 YFSETQ. The CDR3 sequence is 15 residues long. Filled out from reference TRBV5-1 and TRBJ2-3, the complete variable domain reads KAGVTQTPRYLIKTRGQQVTLSCSPISGHRSVSWYQQTPGQGLQFLFEYFSETQRNKGNFPGRFSGRQFSNSRSEMNVSTLELGDSALYLCASSLLAVSTDTQYFGPGTRLTVL.

The genes are TRBV6-6 and TRBJ1-1; 9 bases align to TRBD1. This CDR3 comprises 16 residues. V shed 5 bases, J shed 5 bases, and the junction held 12 bases outside the gene matches. CDR1 and CDR2 from the germline V gene are MNHNY and SVGAGI (reference sequence). The CDR3 is CASSVPGQGLRTEAFF. DNA of the CDR3: TGTGCCAGCAGTGTTCCGGGACAGGGATTAAGGACTGAAGCTTTCTTT.

The chain recombines TRBV7-2 with TRBJ2-2; 11 bases are shared with TRBD1. Germline V gene sequence: CDR1 SGHTA, CDR2 FQGNSA. The length of the CDR3 is 15 residues. V was clipped by 4 bases and J by 7 bases; unmatched bases: 5. The CDR3 is CASSSWTGGIGELFF. The CDR3, as DNA: TGTGCCAGCAGCTCATGGACAGGGGGCATCGGGGAGCTGTTTTTT.

V gene TRBV6-5 combines with J gene TRBJ2-7; D call uncertain. With 6 bases removed from V and 4 bases from J, the gap between germline ends came to 13 bases. The CDR3 has 13 amino acids. CDR1 and CDR2 (germline): MNHEY, SVGAGI. The CDR3 loop reads CASSRRGIYEQYF. In DNA, the CDR3 is TGTGCCAGCAGCAGACGAGGAATTTACGAGCAGTACTTC.

The rearrangement uses TRBV5-6 and TRBJ2-2, with 7 bases matching TRBD1. The CDR3 totals 14 residues. In germline, CDR1 is SGHDT, CDR2 YYEEEE. Losses at the gene ends were 0 bases for V and 5 bases for J; bases not matched to a gene: 1. In nucleotides, the CDR3 is TGTGCCAGCAGCTTGGACAGGGGAACCGGGGAGCTGTTTTTT. Translating it yields CASSLDRGTGELFF.

This chain connects TRBV4-2 to TRBJ1-2, with D possibly being TRBD1 (5 bases). Germline CDR1 and CDR2: LGHNA and YNFKEQ. The V end was cut by 1 base, the J end by 6 bases, with 9 bases between. The CDR3 is 13 amino acids. The CDR3 loop is CASSQAQGDGYTF. DNA of the CDR3: TGTGCCAGCAGCCAAGCCCAGGGCGATGGCTACACCTTC.

The gene calls are TRBV11-3 and TRBJ2-1; D unclear. V gave up 6 bases and J gave up 8 bases, with 14 bases separating them. Germline CDR1 SGHNT, CDR2 YENEEA. The CDR3 is made up of 13 amino acids. The CDR3 bases are TGTGCCAGCAGTCACCGTTTTTTAGATGAGCAGTTCTTC. Translation: CASSHRFLDEQFF. Using reference TRBV11-3 and TRBJ2-1 for the parts outside the CDR3, the full variable domain is EAGVVQSPRYKIIEKKQPVAFWCNPISGHNTLYWYLQNLGQGPELLIRYENEEAVDDSQLPKDRFSAERLKGVDSTLKIQPAELGDSAVYLCASSHRFLDEQFFGPGTRLTVL.

The DNA of the CDR3 is TGTGCCAGCAGCCAGGGACTAGCGACATCCTACGAGCAGTACTTC. Residues: CASSQGLATSYEQYF. V usage is TRBV3-1 (or the pseudogene TRBV3-2) and J usage is TRBJ2-7; 10 bases align to TRBD2. Germline values: CDR1 LGHDT, CDR2 YNNKEL (reference sequence). J was trimmed by 1 base and V by 3 bases; bases with no gene match: 3. The CDR3 loop spans 15 amino acids.

The chain recombines TRBV11-2 with TRBJ1-2; 10 bases match TRBD1. CDR1 is SGHAT, CDR2 FQNNGV, per germline. This CDR3 region has 14 residues. V lost 1 base to trimming and J lost 6 bases; unmatched junction nucleotides: 2. The CDR3 nucleotides are TGTGCCAGCAGCTTAGGGACAGGGGGTAATGGCTACACCTTC. Its translation is CASSLGTGGNGYTF.

On this clone: This CDR3 is also generated by other DNA sequences in the sample. The chain is built from TRBV18 and TRBJ1-6; 9 bases map to TRBD1. This CDR3 has 14 residues. Germline V gives CDR1 KGHSH, CDR2 LQKENI. V lost 3 bases, J lost 6 bases, and 0 bases stayed unmatched. The CDR3 bases are TGTGCCAGCTCACCGGGACAGGGTAATTCACCCCTCCACTTT. Its translation: CASSPGQGNSPLHF.